This record looks at one T cell receptor (beta chain) sequence and its context. The antigen is not known. Different DNA sequences within this sample yield the same CDR3. The sample belongs to a study of T cells in localized non-small cell lung cancer. Study results and caveats: Peak T cell clonality was found in uninvolved adjacent lung, exceeding tumor. Adjacent lung exhibited a median of around 60 among the 100 most abundant tumor clones.

Generated by immunoSEQ multiplex PCR, the TCRdb table keeps only in-frame clones and is missing some. The sample carries approximately 54,000 clones, roughly 88% recorded once. Trimming stripped 0 bases from V and 3 bases from J, with 5 bases between. This CDR3 has 14 amino acids. CDR1 and CDR2 from the germline V gene are LGHNA and YSLEER. The rearrangement joins TRBV4-3 to TRBJ1-4; D remains ambiguous. This material consisted of peripheral blood, taken before any cancer treatment. This sequence was found in a woman aged 35 to 75 with stage I lung adenocarcinoma. CDR3 nucleotides: TGCGCCAGCAGCCAAGATCGGGCTAATGAAAAACTGTTTTTT. As protein: CASSQDRANEKLFF.